Reported below is one TCR beta chain. There are 15 residues in the CDR3. Using immunoSEQ multiplex PCR, the repertoire was profiled, and TCRdb retains in-frame clones only, with some absent. The sample shows 600,000 or so clones, 87% of them seen only once. These data come from a study of shared T cell receptors in the human thymus. The same specimen was also included in a second study, on human thymus T cells.

The specimen sequenced was thymocytes. The source is a boy under two years old with a congenital heart defect. This chain connects TRBV21-1 to TRBJ2-7; TRBD1 is taken as the D call from the table, unchecked against the DNA. TRBV21-1 is labeled a pseudogene. The CDR3 here is CASSLRQVRYEEQYF. The CDR3 region has the DNA TGTGCCAGCAGTCTCCGACAGGTGCGATACGAAGAGCAGTACTTC.